The rows below give T cell receptor beta chains drawn from one sample of a study of T cell responses to AZD1222 COVID-19 vaccine. Assay: immunoSEQ multiplex PCR; the TCRdb copy retains only in-frame clones and omits some. This table holds around 130,000 clones, approximately 94% found once. Here the sequenced sample was peripheral blood, taken on day 0 of AZD1222 vaccination. The receptors were gathered from an adult in good health. Both conserved end residues are part of each CDR3. The order of the fields is D gene, J gene, V gene, clone size, CDR3 protein, CDR3 DNA. A D gene is named only where the DNA matches it firmly. Some rows have no size entry. The others give once, few or many, or a class for an expanded clone.

D gene: TRBD2
J gene: TRBJ2-7
V gene: TRBV19
clone size: once
CDR3 protein: CASSRREGLLEQYF
CDR3 DNA: TGTGCCAGTAGTAGGCGGGAGGGCCTACTCGAGCAGTACTTC

D gene: TRBD1
J gene: TRBJ1-2
V gene: TRBV9
clone size: NA
CDR3 protein: CASSVASFSGGAGTF
CDR3 DNA: TGTGCCAGCAGCGTCGCGTCCTTCTCAGGGGGCGCGGGCACCTTC

D gene: NA
J gene: TRBJ1-2
V gene: TRBV5-6
clone size: once
CDR3 protein: CASSLDGHGYTF
CDR3 DNA: TGTGCCAGCAGCTTGGATGGGCACGGCTACACCTTC

D gene: NA
J gene: TRBJ1-2
V gene: TRBV2
clone size: NA
CDR3 protein: CASTLQGSYGYTF
CDR3 DNA: TGTGCCAGCACTCTGCAGGGTTCCTATGGCTACACCTTC

D gene: NA
J gene: TRBJ1-5
V gene: TRBV12-3/TRBV12-4
clone size: few
CDR3 protein: CASSAEGGLLQHF
CDR3 DNA: TGTGCCAGCAGTGCAGAAGGGGGGTTGCTCCAGCATTTT

D gene: TRBD1
J gene: TRBJ1-1
V gene: TRBV27
clone size: NA
CDR3 protein: CASSFGQGAMNTEAFF
CDR3 DNA: TGTGCCAGCAGTTTCGGACAGGGGGCTATGAACACTGAAGCTTTCTTT

D gene: NA
J gene: TRBJ1-3
V gene: TRBV28
clone size: NA
CDR3 protein: CASRGQSSGNTIYF
CDR3 DNA: TGTGCCAGCAGGGGACAAAGCTCTGGAAACACCATATATTTT

D gene: NA
J gene: TRBJ2-7
V gene: TRBV29-1
clone size: NA
CDR3 protein: CSVETIGSERGQYF
CDR3 DNA: TGCAGCGTTGAGACAATCGGGAGCGAACGTGGGCAGTACTTC

D gene: NA
J gene: TRBJ2-3
V gene: TRBV4-3
clone size: NA
CDR3 protein: CASSQNLAGITDTQYF
CDR3 DNA: TGCGCCAGCAGCCAGAACCTCGCGGGAATAACAGATACGCAGTATTTT

D gene: NA
J gene: TRBJ2-5
V gene: TRBV27
clone size: NA
CDR3 protein: CASSFLGRQETQYF
CDR3 DNA: TGTGCCAGCAGTTTCCTGGGGCGCCAAGAGACCCAGTACTTC

D gene: TRBD1
J gene: TRBJ1-1
V gene: TRBV18
clone size: once
CDR3 protein: CASSPPLGGAGTEAFF
CDR3 DNA: TGTGCCAGCTCACCACCGTTAGGGGGCGCGGGTACTGAAGCTTTCTTT

D gene: NA
J gene: TRBJ1-1
V gene: TRBV28
clone size: NA
CDR3 protein: CASSLWYGEDTEAFF
CDR3 DNA: TGTGCCAGCAGTTTATGGTACGGTGAAGACACTGAAGCTTTCTTT

D gene: NA
J gene: TRBJ1-1
V gene: TRBV30
clone size: once
CDR3 protein: CAWSGWGTEAFF
CDR3 DNA: TGTGCCTGGAGTGGATGGGGCACTGAAGCTTTCTTT

D gene: NA
J gene: TRBJ2-3
V gene: TRBV3-1/TRBV3-2
clone size: NA
CDR3 protein: CASRGEGGTDTQYF
CDR3 DNA: TGTGCCAGCCGTGGGGAGGGGGGCACAGATACGCAGTATTTT

D gene: NA
J gene: TRBJ2-1
V gene: TRBV6-4
clone size: few
CDR3 protein: CASSPDGSGGYEQFF
CDR3 DNA: TGTGCCAGCAGTCCTGACGGTTCAGGGGGGTATGAGCAGTTCTTC

D gene: TRBD1
J gene: TRBJ1-1
V gene: TRBV7-2
clone size: once
CDR3 protein: CASSPGQGVLNTEAFF
CDR3 DNA: TGTGCCAGCAGCCCGGGACAGGGCGTGTTGAACACTGAAGCTTTCTTT

D gene: TRBD2
J gene: TRBJ2-3
V gene: TRBV6-6
clone size: NA
CDR3 protein: CASSYTTSGVGDTQYF
CDR3 DNA: TGTGCCAGCAGTTACACGACTAGCGGGGTGGGCGATACGCAGTATTTT

D gene: NA
J gene: TRBJ2-7
V gene: TRBV5-1
clone size: NA
CDR3 protein: CASSLAGSTYEQYF
CDR3 DNA: TGCGCCAGCAGCTTGGCCGGCAGTACCTACGAGCAGTACTTC

D gene: TRBD1
J gene: TRBJ1-2
V gene: TRBV7-9
clone size: NA
CDR3 protein: CASSTRTGAGGYTF
CDR3 DNA: TGTGCCAGCAGCACAAGGACAGGGGCGGGTGGCTACACCTTC

D gene: NA
J gene: TRBJ1-1
V gene: TRBV30
clone size: NA
CDR3 protein: CAWSWGSLDTEAFF
CDR3 DNA: TGTGCCTGGAGTTGGGGCTCGTTGGACACTGAAGCTTTCTTT

D gene: NA
J gene: TRBJ1-6
V gene: TRBV7-9
clone size: NA
CDR3 protein: CASSPKDGNTANSPLHF
CDR3 DNA: TGTGCCAGCAGCCCAAAGGACGGAAACACGGCCAATTCACCCCTCCACTTT

D gene: NA
J gene: TRBJ2-3
V gene: TRBV10-3
clone size: NA
CDR3 protein: CAIMELLGSTDTQYF
CDR3 DNA: TGTGCCATCATGGAACTTTTAGGAAGCACAGATACGCAGTATTTT

D gene: NA
J gene: TRBJ2-7
V gene: TRBV5-4
clone size: NA
CDR3 protein: CASSWDKGTYEQYF
CDR3 DNA: TGTGCCAGCAGTTGGGACAAAGGGACCTACGAGCAGTACTTC

D gene: NA
J gene: TRBJ1-1
V gene: TRBV6-1
clone size: NA
CDR3 protein: CASSEAVNTEAFF
CDR3 DNA: TGTGCCAGCAGTGAAGCAGTGAACACTGAAGCTTTCTTT

D gene: NA
J gene: TRBJ2-1
V gene: TRBV20-1
clone size: once
CDR3 protein: CSASRGLQSDNEQFF
CDR3 DNA: TGCAGTGCTAGTCGCGGGCTACAGAGCGACAATGAGCAGTTCTTC

D gene: TRBD1
J gene: TRBJ2-2
V gene: TRBV30
clone size: NA
CDR3 protein: CAFMRTGPNTGELFF
CDR3 DNA: TGTGCCTTTATGAGGACAGGGCCGAACACCGGGGAGCTGTTTTTT

D gene: NA
J gene: TRBJ2-5
V gene: TRBV30
clone size: NA
CDR3 protein: CAWSVGRTQETQYF
CDR3 DNA: TGTGCCTGGAGTGTAGGACGGACCCAAGAGACCCAGTACTTC

D gene: NA
J gene: TRBJ1-5
V gene: TRBV4-1
clone size: NA
CDR3 protein: CASTPWAGISNQPQHF
CDR3 DNA: TGCGCCAGCACCCCATGGGCAGGGATTAGCAATCAGCCCCAGCATTTT

D gene: NA
J gene: TRBJ2-1
V gene: TRBV7-9
clone size: NA
CDR3 protein: CASSASSYNEQFF
CDR3 DNA: TGTGCCAGCAGCGCCAGCTCCTACAATGAGCAGTTCTTC

D gene: NA
J gene: TRBJ2-1
V gene: TRBV24-1
clone size: once
CDR3 protein: CATSDPGANPRFF
CDR3 DNA: TGTGCCACCAGTGATCCTGGGGCTAACCCTCGGTTCTTC

D gene: NA
J gene: TRBJ1-4
V gene: TRBV24-1
clone size: NA
CDR3 protein: CATSDVLRETNEKLFF
CDR3 DNA: TGTGCCACCAGTGATGTATTGAGGGAGACTAATGAAAAACTGTTTTTT

D gene: TRBD1
J gene: TRBJ1-1
V gene: TRBV27
clone size: once
CDR3 protein: CASSRQGGMNTEAFF
CDR3 DNA: TGTGCCAGCAGTCGTCAGGGGGGCATGAACACTGAAGCTTTCTTT

D gene: TRBD1
J gene: TRBJ1-1
V gene: TRBV6-2/TRBV6-3
clone size: NA
CDR3 protein: CASSYPERGHTEAFF
CDR3 DNA: TGTGCCAGCAGTTACCCAGAAAGGGGGCACACTGAAGCTTTCTTT

D gene: TRBD1
J gene: TRBJ1-3
V gene: TRBV6-6
clone size: NA
CDR3 protein: CASSYVEGARGNTIYF
CDR3 DNA: TGTGCCAGCAGTTACGTAGAGGGGGCGAGAGGAAACACCATATATTTT

D gene: NA
J gene: TRBJ2-1
V gene: TRBV29-1
clone size: NA
CDR3 protein: CSVESSSLGEQFF
CDR3 DNA: TGCAGCGTTGAGTCTAGCTCACTCGGTGAGCAGTTCTTC

D gene: NA
J gene: TRBJ2-6
V gene: TRBV19
clone size: NA
CDR3 protein: CASRRQVPSGANVLTF
CDR3 DNA: TGTGCCAGTAGGAGGCAGGTCCCCTCTGGGGCCAACGTCCTGACTTTC

D gene: NA
J gene: TRBJ1-1
V gene: TRBV2
clone size: NA
CDR3 protein: CASSVTGKMNTEAFF
CDR3 DNA: TGTGCCAGCAGTGTAACAGGGAAAATGAACACTGAAGCTTTCTTT

D gene: TRBD1
J gene: TRBJ1-2
V gene: TRBV28
clone size: once
CDR3 protein: CASSSGTVRGYTF
CDR3 DNA: TGTGCCAGCAGTTCCGGGACAGTTAGGGGCTACACCTTC

D gene: NA
J gene: TRBJ1-1
V gene: TRBV5-1
clone size: NA
CDR3 protein: CASSLQGGNTEAFF
CDR3 DNA: TGCGCCAGCAGCTTACAGGGTGGGAACACTGAAGCTTTCTTT

D gene: TRBD1
J gene: TRBJ2-7
V gene: TRBV5-4
clone size: NA
CDR3 protein: CASSLEQGAYYEQYF
CDR3 DNA: TGTGCCAGCAGCTTGGAGCAGGGGGCCTACTACGAGCAGTACTTC

D gene: TRBD1
J gene: TRBJ2-7
V gene: TRBV19
clone size: NA
CDR3 protein: CASSIQGTGGYEQYF
CDR3 DNA: TGTGCCAGTAGTATTCAAGGGACAGGAGGCTACGAGCAGTACTTC

D gene: NA
J gene: TRBJ1-1
V gene: TRBV15
clone size: NA
CDR3 protein: CATSPGGSMNTEAFF
CDR3 DNA: TGTGCCACCAGCCCGGGAGGATCCATGAACACTGAAGCTTTCTTT

D gene: NA
J gene: TRBJ1-1
V gene: TRBV6-5
clone size: NA
CDR3 protein: CASSSIQRVNTEAFF
CDR3 DNA: TGTGCCAGCAGCTCCATTCAGCGGGTGAACACTGAAGCTTTCTTT

D gene: NA
J gene: TRBJ1-1
V gene: TRBV27
clone size: NA
CDR3 protein: CASSFRGWTEAFF
CDR3 DNA: TGTGCCAGCAGTTTTAGGGGGTGGACTGAAGCTTTCTTT

D gene: NA
J gene: TRBJ1-2
V gene: TRBV7-9
clone size: NA
CDR3 protein: CASSLAPHYTF
CDR3 DNA: TGTGCCAGCAGCTTAGCTCCGCACTACACCTTC

D gene: NA
J gene: TRBJ2-2
V gene: TRBV15
clone size: once
CDR3 protein: CATSRDHGSGELFF
CDR3 DNA: TGTGCCACCAGCAGAGATCACGGGTCCGGGGAGCTGTTTTTT

D gene: NA
J gene: TRBJ2-6
V gene: TRBV7-8
clone size: NA
CDR3 protein: CASSLEMRLSRAGANVLTF
CDR3 DNA: TGTGCCAGCAGCTTAGAGATGAGGTTGTCGCGAGCTGGGGCCAACGTCCTGACTTTC

D gene: NA
J gene: TRBJ1-4
V gene: TRBV7-9
clone size: NA
CDR3 protein: CASSLQGTNEKLFF
CDR3 DNA: TGTGCCAGCAGCTTGCAGGGCACTAATGAAAAACTGTTTTTT